The T cell receptor (beta chain) under discussion was sequenced for a study of blood T cells in healthy people across ages (dated by TCRdb to the mid-2010s). With regard to the full study: In model experiments, template switching captured roughly one uniquely barcoded TCR beta cDNA molecule for every two T cells. Age-related changes in TCR beta repertoire diversity were measured in the study by deep sequencing normalized with unique cDNA molecular identifiers. Four age groups were formed from the donors: young (average approximately 16 years), middle-aged (more than 35), aged (under 70) and long-lived (roughly 81). To avoid experimental bias, donors of different ages were distributed randomly across sequencing lanes. Two additional independent replicas of 1 million unique cDNA reads from the same blood draw were analyzed for two donors (one aged 18 to 30 and one aged 80 or older).

Results and caveats for the whole study, not just this receptor: Total diversity estimates from one million sequenced T cells were considered lower bounds and underestimates. A strong correlation was found between observed TCR beta diversity and the percentage of naive T cells measured by flow cytometry. Donor CMV infection status was unknown, potentially confounding age-related changes in expanded clonotypes. Observed TCR beta diversity per million T cells fell roughly linearly with age, and a significant reduction was already apparent by age around 36. Bulk unsorted PBMC profiling prevented conclusive comparison of naive and antigen-experienced compartments. Compared with the aged group, more naive CD4+ T cells, fewer expanded clones and increased TCR diversity were shown by the long-lived group, suggesting age selection.

Donors were a few dozen systemically healthy Caucasian individuals from Russia aged roughly 6 to 100 years. Around 9.7 milliliters of peripheral blood were collected from each donor into EDTA-treated Vacutainer tubes. Ficoll-Paque density-gradient centrifugation was used to isolate PBMCs, with at least 7 million per sample. Trizol reagent was used to extract total RNA from the PBMCs, yielding at least 6 micrograms per sample. Naive CD45RAhigh/CD27high T cell percentages were measured by flow cytometry on a PBMC aliquot from every donor. This clonotype was seen more than once but under ten times. Its antigen is not yet known. Base quality data are lacking; no much larger clone is found one base away. The library was obtained by 5' RACE. TCRdb lists the instrument as Illumina HiSeq 2500. A second PCR of roughly 7 to 11 cycles was performed with a sample-barcoded 5' primer and a J-beta primer mix. Each TCR beta cDNA molecule received a unique molecular identifier from a template-switch 5' adaptor carrying 12 random nucleotides. At least 3 million CDR3-containing paired-end reads were obtained from each sample. First-strand cDNA synthesis was performed from all RNA using the Mint cDNA synthesis kit, with priming by a TRBC-specific oligonucleotide. Following uracil-DNA glycosylase treatment, a first 18-cycle PCR with universal primers M1SS and BC2_uni_R was performed on all cDNA. Per the authors' processing: Normalization of each sample was performed by random selection of 1 million high-quality reads, each carrying a distinct molecular identifier. Reads sharing molecular identifiers were discarded rather than binned into consensus sequences. MiTCR, run with a Q25 quality threshold and the strictest error-elimination algorithm, handled CDR3 identification, clonotype clustering and error correction. A nonparametric unseen species model with Euler transformation was used to estimate a lower bound on total TCR beta diversity. TCRdb took the public reads, trimmed them with fastp at Q25, ran MiXCR for clone calling and kept in-frame beta chains. Every distinct CDR3 protein forms one entry, paired with its most common genes and DNA. What appears here as the V and J calls and clone size reflects TCRdb's work, not the paper's. The sample table records some 1,500,000 distinct CDR3 sequences; approximately 42% of these occur just once. The ten largest clones take up approximately 4.1% of the sample.

Looking up the germline V gene (reference sequence) yields CDR1 GTSNPN and CDR2 SVGIG. V lost 5 bases and J lost 12 bases; the stretch between them is 11 bases long. The CDR3 holds 10 amino acids from the cysteine to the phenylalanine. Only CDR3 DNA remains: 30 bases, in frame from the first base. This receptor was identified in a woman between 18 and 29 years old in good health. The sequence links TRBV30 to TRBJ2-1; no D gene is confidently identified. Sequencing was performed on blood. In nucleotide form, the sequence is TGTGCCTGGGGTCTTAGCTTGCAGTTCTTC. Translated, this gives CAWGLSLQFF.